This T cell receptor (beta chain) was captured by sequencing in a study of shared clonotypes between healthy human individuals. Sequencing used immunoSEQ multiplex PCR; TCRdb keeps in-frame clones, though not all of them. The sample lists around 700,000 clones, roughly 70% occurring once. This TCR was recovered from a woman aged 30 to 39 in good health. Sequences were obtained from memory CD4+ T cells sorted from blood. The subset is: CD45RA-negative fraction.

CDR3 DNA: TGTGCCAGCAGCCAAGGTATGGATTGGAACTATGGCTACACCTTC. Protein product: CASSQGMDWNYGYTF. This chain connects TRBV7-8 to TRBJ1-2; D call uncertain. Trimming took off 5 bases at V and 2 bases at J, with 15 bases between the two ends. The CDR3 sequence is 15 residues long. Germline CDR1 and CDR2: SGHVS and FQNEAQ.